This TCR beta chain was identified in a study of shared clonotypes between healthy human individuals. The study's findings and limits: A reduction in generation probabilities was seen for non-shared clonotypes relative to those shared by all four donors.

Genomic DNA of every subset was divided equally among multiple immunoSEQ plates. Sequencing used immunoSEQ multiplex PCR; TCRdb keeps in-frame clones, though not all of them. The table records 2 million or so clones, 85% to 95% of them present only once. The CDR3 has 15 amino acids. Trimming pared 2 bases from V and 2 bases from J, leaving 13 bases between. The germline V gene has CDR1 SGHTA and CDR2 FQGNSA. Points on this clone: The antigen is unknown.

The clonotype was recovered from a man between 18 and 35 years old in good health. Sequencing input: naive CD4+ T cells sorted from blood. Subset here: CD45RA+ positively selected. This chain uses TRBV7-2 with TRBJ2-7; D gene unclear. CDR3 nucleotides: TGTGCCAGCAGCTTAAGGGAAAACCCCACCTACGAGCAGTACTTC. Amino acids: CASSLRENPTYEQYF.